This entry lists 2 T cell receptor beta chains sequenced from one sample in a study of neurological immune-mediated disorders (dated by TCRdb to the late 2010s). Libraries were prepared through 5' RACE. TCRdb shows the sequencer as Illumina HiSeq 2500. TCRdb reanalyzed the raw reads on its own, using fastp at Q25 for trimming and MiXCR for clone calling, and kept in-frame beta chains. Every distinct CDR3 protein forms one entry, paired with its most common genes and DNA. The table for this sample lists 55,000 or so distinct CDR3 sequences; less than 5% of them were counted only once. The ten largest make up around 2.8% of the sample. The sample was PBMCs. Receptor source: a man aged 45-60 years with multiple sclerosis.

This clonotype was detected only a few times. The chain is built from TRBV20-1 and TRBJ2-7, with D possibly being TRBD2 (6 bases). Trimming removed 6 bases from V and 6 bases from J, with 15 bases in between. Germline lookup yields CDR1 DFQATT and CDR2 SNEGSKA (reference sequence). The CDR3 contains 12 residues. The CDR3 DNA follows: TGCAGTGCCCGGACGGGGGTTCGCGAGCAGTACTTC. Its protein is CSARTGVREQYF.

This clonotype was counted ten times or more. As DNA, the CDR3 is TGCAGCACAAGACAGAGCTCCTACAATGAGCAGTTCTTC. Protein: CSTRQSSYNEQFF. The rearrangement uses TRBV29-1 and TRBJ2-1; possible D gene TRBD1, 5 bases. V lost 8 bases to trimming and J lost 0 bases, with 11 bases between them. Germline V gene sequence: CDR1 SQVTM, CDR2 ANQGSEA. This CDR3 region has 13 residues.